This T cell receptor beta chain came from a study of early T cells in non-severe SARS-CoV-2 infection (dated by TCRdb to 2020 to 2023). About the study as a whole: Bulk RNA from unsorted whole blood was used for TCR sequencing, so alpha and beta chains could not be paired. Broader findings and caveats from the paper: VDJdb matching was skewed toward anti-spike CD8 responses and likely underestimated virus-specific expansions by missing private and CD4 specificities.

In its sample, this clonotype was seen many times. No antigen is known for it. Base qualities were left out, and no much larger clone turns up one base away. The study was a case-control design nested within a healthcare worker cohort in London, UK, with weekly nasopharyngeal swab PCR tests and blood sampling. Healthcare workers were recruited during the week of the UK lockdown, between 23 and 31 March 2020, and followed weekly for up to roughly 15 weeks. The protocol used for the library was 5' RACE. Sequenced on a NextSeq 500. In the TCR library protocol, unique molecular identifiers were attached to individual cDNA molecules to correct for PCR bias and sequencing error. TCR alpha and beta chains were both sequenced, and the abundances of alpha and beta sequences in each sample were closely correlated with each other. Under the source paper's analysis protocol: Decombinator V4 was used to annotate TCR sequences for V gene, J gene and CDR3. TCRs were defined as expanded if a significant change between any two time points was detected under a Poisson model with p below 0.0001. Abundances of TCRs were expressed as counts per million after normalisation to the total number of TCRs sequenced in each sample. MAIT TCRs were defined by TRAV1-2 paired with TRAJ12, TRAJ20 or TRAJ33, and iNKT TCRs by TRAV10 paired with TRAJ18. VDJdb, accessed 1 November 2021, was searched for CMV, EBV and SARS-CoV-2 annotated TCRs, with TCRs annotated for multiple antigens excluded. TCRdb reprocessing: public reads trimmed at Q25 with fastp, clones called with MiXCR, in-frame beta chains kept. Entries are consolidated by CDR3 protein sequence, retaining the most common genes and DNA. The V and J calls, along with clone size, are taken from TCRdb and not from the paper's own processing. A total of about 77,000 distinct CDR3 sequences appear in this sample, over 9% of them only once. The ten largest clones represent 4.8% of the sample.

The CDR3 runs 14 residues from the cysteine to the phenylalanine. Of the read, only the CDR3 DNA is kept; its 42 bases are in frame from base 1. V was cut back by 1 base and J by 2 bases, leaving a gap of 9 bases between them. Sequences SGHKS (CDR1) and YYEKEE (CDR2) are obtained from the germline V gene (reference sequence). Here the chain combines TRBV5-5 and TRBJ1-1; the D segment cannot be called with confidence. The receptor was isolated from an adult who was a healthcare worker with PCR-confirmed SARS-CoV-2 infection or an uninfected control (not recorded which). The sample taken for sequencing was whole blood. The CDR3 has the sequence CASSLFRDNTEAFF. The nucleotide sequence is TGTGCCAGCAGCTTGTTTAGGGATAACACTGAAGCTTTCTTT.